This T cell receptor (beta chain) came from a study of blood T cell repertoires in COVID-19. Study-level background: T cells, B-cell-depleted T cells, or PBMCs supplied cDNA or gDNA.

Adults between about 18 and 89 years of age took part from some 25 US areas. Trimming pared 1 base from V and 5 bases from J, leaving 23 bases between. The V gene's germline CDR1 is SEHNR and CDR2 FQNEAQ (reference sequence). The CDR3 length is 18 residues. Generated by immunoSEQ multiplex PCR, the TCRdb table keeps only in-frame clones and is missing some. The sample consists of a few hundred thousand clones, approximately 86% of them appearing once. The clonotype comes from a woman aged 25 to 45 who had been exposed to COVID-19. Sequencing was carried out using PBMCs or T cells enriched from blood (not recorded which). The chain recombines TRBV7-9 with TRBJ1-1; D is perhaps TRBD1 (6 bases). The CDR3 sequence: CASSLGAGEIRRGTEAFF. In DNA, the CDR3 is TGTGCCAGCAGCTTAGGTGCAGGGGAGATCCGCCGGGGTACTGAAGCTTTCTTT.